Below, 17 T cell receptor beta chains from the same sample are listed, as sequenced in a study of blood T cell repertoires in COVID-19. The repertoire was sequenced with immunoSEQ multiplex PCR; TCRdb's copy has only in-frame clones and lacks some. The data hold more than 200,000 clones, with about nine tenths observed a single time. The sample comprised peripheral blood. Every receptor here comes from an older man with acute or convalescent COVID-19.

V usage is TRBV18 and J usage is TRBJ1-2; TRBD1 agrees at 12 bases. The CDR3 is 17 amino acids. Germline V gene lookup returns CDR1 KGHSH and CDR2 LQKENI. V shed 2 bases and J 6 bases; nucleotides not matched to a gene: 10. CDR3 DNA: TGTGCCAGCTCACCAAACACTCCCGGGACAGGGGGCGATGGCTACACCTTC. This gives the protein CASSPNTPGTGGDGYTF.

J is TRBJ2-1 and V is TRBV4-1, with 9 bases identical to TRBD2. The germline V gene encodes CDR1 MGHRA and CDR2 YSYEKL. The CDR3 spans 18 residues. With 4 bases clipped from V and 4 bases from J, the junction kept 14 bases outside the gene matches. The CDR3, as DNA: TGCGCCAGCAGCCGATTTACCTTAGCGGGAGCAAGTTACAATGAGCAGTTCTTC. It is translated as CASSRFTLAGASYNEQFF.

The chain is built from TRBV15 and TRBJ1-4; weak D call: TRBD1 (5 bases). This CDR3 spans 16 amino acids. Germline V CDR1 and CDR2: LNHNV, YYDKDF (reference sequence). Deletions cut 1 base from V and 5 bases from J, with 14 bases between. Here the CDR3 reads CATSRGGGVRNEKLFF. CDR3 DNA: TGTGCCACCAGCAGAGGGGGAGGGGTTAGAAATGAAAAACTGTTTTTT. Looking up the rest from reference TRBV15 and TRBJ1-4 gives the full variable domain: DAMVIQNPRYQVTQFGKPVTLSCSQTLNHNVMYWYQQKSSQAPKLLFHYYDKDFNNEADTPDNFQSRRPNTSFCFLDIRSPGLGDTAMYLCATSRGGGVRNEKLFFGSGTQLSVL.

This chain links TRBV3-1 (or the pseudogene TRBV3-2) with TRBJ2-2; the D gene is possibly TRBD2 (7 bases). The length of the CDR3 is 14 residues. The V end was cut by 4 bases, the J end by 8 bases, with 14 bases between. Per the germline V gene, CDR1 is LGHDT and CDR2 is YNNKEL (reference sequence). The DNA for the CDR3 is TGTGCCAGCAGCCCAACGGGGGGCAGGGGGGAGCTGTTTTTT. It is translated as CASSPTGGRGELFF.

The chain links TRBV19 to TRBJ2-2; 10 bases align to TRBD2. The CDR3 length is 17 residues. Trimming removed 2 bases from V and 8 bases from J; junction bases left unmatched: 11. Germline CDR1 reads LNHDA; CDR2 reads SQIVND (reference sequence). The CDR3 DNA follows: TGTGCCAGTAGTATAAGGCTAGCGGGGGAGTTTAGTGGGGAGCTGTTTTTT. As protein: CASSIRLAGEFSGELFF.

V and J are TRBV19 and TRBJ2-1; TRBD1 might be the D (8 bases). In germline, CDR1 is LNHDA, CDR2 SQIVND (reference sequence). The V gene lost 6 bases and the J gene lost 11 bases, with 17 bases spanning the gap. This CDR3 is 13 amino acids long. The CDR3 region has the DNA TGTGCCAGTAGGGACAGGGAGGGCATGCAGCAGTTCTTC. Translated, it gives CASRDREGMQQFF. The full variable domain, its missing parts supplied by reference TRBV19 and TRBJ2-1, is DGGITQSPKYLFRKEGQNVTLSCEQNLNHDAMYWYRQDPGQGLRLIYYSQIVNDFQKGDIAEGYSVSREKKESFPLTVTSAQKNPTAFYLCASRDREGMQQFFGPGTRLTVL.

The rearrangement joins TRBV5-8 to TRBJ2-3; 14 positions match TRBD2. V trimming: 4 bases; J trimming: 4 bases; junction bases outside the gene matches: 5. The germline gives CDR1 SGHTS, CDR2 YDEGEE. The CDR3 loop spans 16 amino acids. CDR3 nucleotide sequence: TGTGCCAGCAGCCGGGGGACTAGCGGGAGCGCAGATACGCAGTATTTT. It yields the protein CASSRGTSGSADTQYF.

V usage is TRBV7-8 and J usage is TRBJ2-5; a possible D gene is TRBD2 (5 bases). This CDR3 is 15 amino acids long. Per germline, CDR1 SGHVS and CDR2 FQNEAQ. Trimming removed 5 bases from V and 5 bases from J, with 18 bases in between. The CDR3 DNA is TGTGCCAGCAGCCCCCCGACCCGGTCGGGGGAGACCCAGTACTTC. Translating gives CASSPPTRSGETQYF.

V usage is TRBV5-1 and J usage is TRBJ1-4; D might be TRBD1 (6 bases). The CDR3 has 15 amino acids. Germline V gives CDR1 SGHRS, CDR2 YFSETQ. The germline V and J ends were trimmed by 4 bases and 7 bases, with 17 bases remaining between them. The CDR3 is CASSSLTGQGEKLFF. The CDR3 region has the DNA TGCGCCAGCAGCAGTTTGACAGGTCAAGGTGAAAAACTGTTTTTT.

The V and J genes are TRBV12-3 or TRBV12-4 and TRBJ1-6, with no clear D. The CDR3 is 13 residues long. V dropped 6 bases and J dropped 2 bases, with 5 bases sitting between them. CDR3 region: CASSGAYNSPLHF. DNA of the CDR3: TGTGCCAGCAGCGGAGCCTATAATTCACCCCTCCACTTT.

In this sample, this clone turned up once. The chain links TRBV24-1 to TRBJ2-5, with TRBD2 matching over 15 bases. The CDR3 has 19 amino acids. The V segment lost 3 bases and the J segment 5 bases; nucleotides outside the gene matches: 12. Germline CDR1 and CDR2: KGHDR and SFDVKD. DNA of the CDR3: TGTGCCACCAGTGATAGTGGGACTAGCGGGGGGAGCAACGGGGAGACCCAGTACTTC. This translates into CATSDSGTSGGSNGETQYF.

J is TRBJ2-5 and V is TRBV15; 7 positions match TRBD1. V dropped 3 bases and J dropped 5; count of bases not matched to a gene: 9. From germline, CDR1 is LNHNV and CDR2 YYDKDF (reference sequence). The CDR3 is 15 amino acids. CDR3 protein: CATSSASTGVETQYF. The DNA for the CDR3 is TGTGCCACCAGCAGTGCCTCCACAGGGGTGGAGACCCAGTACTTC. Full variable domain (remainder filled in from reference TRBV15 and TRBJ2-5): DAMVIQNPRYQVTQFGKPVTLSCSQTLNHNVMYWYQQKSSQAPKLLFHYYDKDFNNEADTPDNFQSRRPNTSFCFLDIRSPGLGDTAMYLCATSSASTGVETQYFGPGTRLLVL.

This chain joins TRBV25-1 and TRBJ1-1; TRBD1 aligns across 9 bases. Germline V gene lookup returns CDR1 MGHDK and CDR2 SYGVNS. Losses at the gene ends were 4 bases for V and 1 base for J; bases not matched to a gene: 1. This CDR3 region has 14 residues. The chain's CDR3 is CASSGQGGNTEAFF. The DNA of the CDR3 is TGTGCCAGCAGTGGACAGGGGGGGAACACTGAAGCTTTCTTT. Using reference TRBV25-1 and TRBJ1-1 for the parts outside the CDR3, the full variable domain is EADIYQTPRYLVIGTGKKITLECSQTMGHDKMYWYQQDPGMELHLIHYSYGVNSTEKGDLSSESTVSRIRTEHFPLTLESARPSHTSQYLCASSGQGGNTEAFFGQGTRLTVV.

The V gene is TRBV6-2 or TRBV6-3, the J gene TRBJ1-2; D perhaps matches TRBD1 (5 bases). Between the trimmed V and J ends, which lost 2 bases and 5 bases, there was a span of 12 bases. Germline V gene sequence: CDR1 MNHEY, CDR2 SVGEGT. The CDR3 has 14 amino acids. The CDR3 sequence is CASSYAGSGYGYTF. For the CDR3, the DNA is TGTGCCAGCAGTTACGCGGGATCAGGGTATGGCTACACCTTC.

The chain recombines TRBV7-9 with TRBJ1-5; D possibly corresponds to TRBD1 (6 bases). The CDR3 covers 15 residues. Germline CDR1 reads SEHNR; CDR2 reads FQNEAQ (reference sequence). V lost 2 bases and J 1 base, leaving 9 bases between the germline ends. The CDR3 region has the DNA TGTGCCAGCAGCTTAATCGACAGGAGCAATCAGCCCCAGCATTTT. It codes for CASSLIDRSNQPQHF.

This chain connects TRBV4-2 to TRBJ2-2, with a possible D match to TRBD2 (5 bases). Trimming took 4 bases from V and 2 from J, leaving 20 bases between them. This CDR3 has 18 residues. The germline V gene has CDR1 LGHNA and CDR2 YNFKEQ. For the CDR3, the DNA is TGTGCCAGCAGCCGCGATGTTGTTCCGGGATTAAACACCGGGGAGCTGTTTTTT. Residues: CASSRDVVPGLNTGELFF.

V gene TRBV5-1 combines with J gene TRBJ1-5, with 10 positions matching TRBD1. The germline V gene has CDR1 SGHRS and CDR2 YFSETQ. The CDR3 covers 19 residues. V lost 5 bases and J lost 0; bases outside the gene matches: 14. CDR3 protein: CASSKGSETGGFSNQPQHF. CDR3 DNA: TGCGCCAGCAGTAAAGGTTCGGAGACAGGGGGCTTTAGCAATCAGCCCCAGCATTTT.